The 3 T cell receptor beta chains reported below all come from one sample, sequenced in a study of memory CD4+ T cells and cytomegalovirus serostatus (dated by TCRdb to between 2017 and 2020). Receptors were amplified or captured by the immunoSEQ multiplex PCR assay. This is the immuneACCESS table as TCRdb keeps it, with only in-frame sequences that have V and J called. A part of the clones is gone; compared with another copy, unresolved V genes explain less than half, and the rest is unexplained. This sample lists tens of thousands of clones; around 78% were detected once. The ten largest clones take up about 0.8% of the sample. A FACSAria II was used to sort memory CD4+ T cells, defined as single viable CD3+CD4+CD8-CD45RO+ cells. Sequencing was done on a sample of memory CD4+ T cells from blood. These receptors all come from an adult in good health and CMV-seronegative.

J is TRBJ2-1 and V is TRBV5-4; 11 bases align to TRBD2. Trimming removed 0 bases from V and 6 bases from J; junction bases left unmatched: 2. The CDR3 spans 15 residues. Germline assignment: CDR1 SGHNT and CDR2 YYREEE (reference sequence). Written as DNA, the CDR3 is TGTGCCAGCAGCTTGGATAGCGGGGGGGTCAATGAGCAGTTCTTC. The encoded protein is CASSLDSGGVNEQFF.

This clone was counted a few times. The V gene is TRBV5-6, the J gene TRBJ1-6; the match to TRBD1 covers 9 bases. Germline V gene sequence: CDR1 SGHDT, CDR2 YYEEEE. This CDR3 is built from 15 residues. J gave up 7 bases and V 4 bases, and 6 bases lay outside the gene matches. The CDR3 DNA is TGTGCCAGCAGCCCCGACAGGGGGTCAAATTCACCCCTCCACTTT. Translated: CASSPDRGSNSPLHF.

This rearrangement joins TRBV5-6 to TRBJ1-2, with a weak D call TRBD1 (6 bases). Germline CDR1 reads SGHDT; CDR2 reads YYEEEE. The V gene lost 0 bases and the J gene lost 5 bases, with 14 bases spanning the gap. This CDR3 is built from 15 residues. In DNA form, the CDR3 reads TGTGCCAGCAGCTTGGATACAGGGATAGCGTATGGCTACACCTTC. Amino acids: CASSLDTGIAYGYTF.